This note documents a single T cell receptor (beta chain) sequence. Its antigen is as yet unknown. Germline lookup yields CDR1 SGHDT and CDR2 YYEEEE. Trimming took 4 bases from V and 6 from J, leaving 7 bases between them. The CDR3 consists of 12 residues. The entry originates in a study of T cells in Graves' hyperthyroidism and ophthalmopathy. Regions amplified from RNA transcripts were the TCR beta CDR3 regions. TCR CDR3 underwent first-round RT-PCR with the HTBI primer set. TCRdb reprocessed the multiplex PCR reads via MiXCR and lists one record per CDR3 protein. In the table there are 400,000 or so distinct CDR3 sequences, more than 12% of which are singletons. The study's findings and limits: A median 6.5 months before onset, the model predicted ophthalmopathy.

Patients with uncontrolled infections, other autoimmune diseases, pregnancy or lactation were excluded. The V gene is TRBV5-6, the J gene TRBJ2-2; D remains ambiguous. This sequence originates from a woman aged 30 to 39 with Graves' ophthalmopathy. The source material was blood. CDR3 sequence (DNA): TGTGCCAGCAGCCGTACTTCCGGGGAGCTGTTTTTT. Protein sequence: CASSRTSGELFF. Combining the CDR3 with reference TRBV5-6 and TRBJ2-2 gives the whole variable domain DAGVTQSPTHLIKTRGQQVTLRCSPKSGHDTVSWYQQALGQGPQFIFQYYEEEERQRGNFPDRFSGHQFPNYSSELNVNALLLGDSALYLCASSRTSGELFFGEGSRLTVL.